This entry concerns a single T cell receptor beta chain. Its antigen remains unknown. Trimming took 5 bases from V and 5 from J, leaving 12 bases between them. Germline V gives CDR1 MNHEY, CDR2 SVGAGI. The CDR3 covers 13 residues. The data originate from a study of graft-versus-host responses after intestinal transplantation. Overall study: Grafts were multivisceral, liver-intestinal, or isolated intestinal. Regarding the study as a whole: Researchers found GvH clones in recipient marrow, and some showed up first in ileum or blood.

The repertoire was sequenced with immunoSEQ multiplex PCR; TCRdb's copy has only in-frame clones and lacks some. The sample comprises about 90,000 clones, 90% to 95% of which are singletons, and approximately 1.1% rests with the top ten. The J gene is TRBJ2-5, the V gene TRBV6-5; D might be TRBD2 (5 bases). The TCR sequence derives from a human donor who was the organ donor for an intestinal transplant. Sequencing used unstimulated CD8+ T cells sorted from spleen or lymph node cells, obtained before transplant. The CDR3 spells CASSTRRGETQYF. CDR3 DNA sequence: TGTGCCAGCAGTACCCGGCGCGGGGAGACCCAGTACTTC.